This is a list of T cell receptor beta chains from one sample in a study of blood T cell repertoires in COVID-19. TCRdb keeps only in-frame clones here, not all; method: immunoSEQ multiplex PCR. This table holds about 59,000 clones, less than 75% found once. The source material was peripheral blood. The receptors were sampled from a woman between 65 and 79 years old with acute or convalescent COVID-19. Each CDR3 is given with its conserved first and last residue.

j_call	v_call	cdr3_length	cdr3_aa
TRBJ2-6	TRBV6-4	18	CASSGSRVTCSGANVLTF
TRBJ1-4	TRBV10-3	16	CAISGLSTGDHEKLFF
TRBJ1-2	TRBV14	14	CASSQGFGLVPYTF
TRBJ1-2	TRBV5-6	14	CASSLDRRGYGYTF
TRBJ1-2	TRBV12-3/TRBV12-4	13	CASSLQASYGYTF
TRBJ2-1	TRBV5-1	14	CASSLTSGGDEQFF
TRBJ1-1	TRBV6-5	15	CASKMGSQRNTEAFF
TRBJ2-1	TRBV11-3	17	CASSTRSGGEFYNEQFF
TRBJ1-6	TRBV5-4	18	CASSFRDNPIGNNSPLHF
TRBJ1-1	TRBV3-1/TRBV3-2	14	CASSQEYGNTEAFF
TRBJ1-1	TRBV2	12	CASRRLVDEAFF
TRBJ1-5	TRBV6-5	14	CASGTGEFVQPQHF
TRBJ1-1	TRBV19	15	CASSIGGQGVTEAFF
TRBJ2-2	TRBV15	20	CATSPIRGLAGLANTGELFF
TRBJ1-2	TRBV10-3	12	CATKTGVEGYTF
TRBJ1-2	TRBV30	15	CAWKRRDRGGYGYTF
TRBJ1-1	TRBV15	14	CATSRQGAKTEAFF
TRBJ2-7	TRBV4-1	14	CASSPTASSYEQYF
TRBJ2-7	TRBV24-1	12	CATSGQGGEQYF
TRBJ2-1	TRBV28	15	CASSPPRGGLNEQFF
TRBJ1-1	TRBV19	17	CASSIGTGRATNTEAFF
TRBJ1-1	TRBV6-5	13	CASSRTRGTEAFF
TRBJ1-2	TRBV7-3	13	CASSLALDYGYTF
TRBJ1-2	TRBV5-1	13	CASSDRGQGGYTF
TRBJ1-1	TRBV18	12	CASSPRGGEAFF
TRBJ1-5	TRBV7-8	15	CASSLGLRGGQPQHF
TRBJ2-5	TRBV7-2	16	CASSPKGSALQETQYF
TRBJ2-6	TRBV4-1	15	CASSRTGAGANVLTF
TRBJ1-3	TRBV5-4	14	CASSLAGVGNTIYF
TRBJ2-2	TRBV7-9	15	CASSLQGGSTGELFF
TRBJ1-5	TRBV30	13	CAWSLDTAGAQHF
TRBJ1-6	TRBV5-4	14	CASSLAEGRSPLHF
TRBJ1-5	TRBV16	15	CASSPSGKSNQPQHF
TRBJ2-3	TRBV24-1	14	CATSALGQEDTQYF
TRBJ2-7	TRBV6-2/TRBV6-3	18	CASSSSVSLAGDLYEQYF
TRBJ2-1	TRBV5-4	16	CASSQTIGSSYNEQFF